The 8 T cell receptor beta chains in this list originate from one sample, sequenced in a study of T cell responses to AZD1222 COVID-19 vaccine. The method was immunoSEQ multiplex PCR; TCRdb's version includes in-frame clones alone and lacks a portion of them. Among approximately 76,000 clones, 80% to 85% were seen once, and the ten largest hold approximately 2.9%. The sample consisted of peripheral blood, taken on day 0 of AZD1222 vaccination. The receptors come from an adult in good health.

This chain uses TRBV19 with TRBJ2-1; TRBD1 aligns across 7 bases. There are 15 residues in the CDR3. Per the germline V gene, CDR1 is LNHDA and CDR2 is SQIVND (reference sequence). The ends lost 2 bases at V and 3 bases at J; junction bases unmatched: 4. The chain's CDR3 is CASSIRAGGYNEQFF. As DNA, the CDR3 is TGTGCCAGTAGTATAAGGGCAGGGGGCTACAATGAGCAGTTCTTC.

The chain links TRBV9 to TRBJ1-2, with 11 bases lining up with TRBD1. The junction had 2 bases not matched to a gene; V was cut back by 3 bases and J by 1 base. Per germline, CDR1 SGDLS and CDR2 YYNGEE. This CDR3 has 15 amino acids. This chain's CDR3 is CASSDGTGGNYGYTF. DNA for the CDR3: TGTGCCAGCAGCGATGGGACAGGGGGTAACTATGGCTACACCTTC.

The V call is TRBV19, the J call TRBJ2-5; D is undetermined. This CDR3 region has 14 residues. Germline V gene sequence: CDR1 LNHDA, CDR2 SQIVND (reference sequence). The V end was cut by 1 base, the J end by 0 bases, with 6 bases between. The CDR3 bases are TGTGCCAGTAGTATAGGTGGGGACCAAGAGACCCAGTACTTC. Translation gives CASSIGGDQETQYF.

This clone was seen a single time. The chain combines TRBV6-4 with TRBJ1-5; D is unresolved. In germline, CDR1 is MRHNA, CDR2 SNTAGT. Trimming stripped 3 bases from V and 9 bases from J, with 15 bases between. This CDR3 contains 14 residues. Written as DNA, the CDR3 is TGTGCCAGCAGTGAAGACGGGGTTCTGGGGCCCCAGCATTTT. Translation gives CASSEDGVLGPQHF.

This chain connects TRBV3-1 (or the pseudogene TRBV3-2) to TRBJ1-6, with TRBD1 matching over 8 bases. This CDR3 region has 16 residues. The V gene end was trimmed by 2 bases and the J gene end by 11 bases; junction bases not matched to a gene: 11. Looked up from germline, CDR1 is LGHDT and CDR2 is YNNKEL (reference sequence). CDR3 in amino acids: CASSQLRTGRCTPLHF. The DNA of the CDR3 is TGTGCCAGCAGCCAACTTCGGACAGGGCGTTGCACACCCCTCCACTTT.

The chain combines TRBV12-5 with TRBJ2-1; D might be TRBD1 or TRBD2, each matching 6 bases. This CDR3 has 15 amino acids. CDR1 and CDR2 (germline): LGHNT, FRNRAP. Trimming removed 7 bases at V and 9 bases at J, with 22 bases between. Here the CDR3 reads CASVLGGSVAVEQFF. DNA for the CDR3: TGTGCTAGTGTTTTAGGGGGGTCCGTTGCCGTTGAGCAGTTCTTC. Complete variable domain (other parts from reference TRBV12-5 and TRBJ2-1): DARVTQTPRHKVTEMGQEVTMRCQPILGHNTVFWYRQTMMQGLELLAYFRNRAPLDDSGMPKDRFSAEMPDATLATLKIQPSEPRDSAVYFCASVLGGSVAVEQFFGPGTRLTVL.

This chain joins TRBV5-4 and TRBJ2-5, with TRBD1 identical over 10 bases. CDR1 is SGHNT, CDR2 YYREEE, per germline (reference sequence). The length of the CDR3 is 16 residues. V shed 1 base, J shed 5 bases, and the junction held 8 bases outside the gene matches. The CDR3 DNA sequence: TGTGCCAGCAGCTTGTTTGGGACAGGGGAGTGGGAGACCCAGTACTTC. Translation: CASSLFGTGEWETQYF.

The CDR3 is CASREGARGQPQHF. CDR3 bases: TGTGCCAGCAGGGAGGGGGCGAGGGGTCAGCCCCAGCATTTT. V and J are TRBV27 and TRBJ1-5; 7 bases fit TRBD1. The J segment lost 6 bases and the V segment lost 6 bases, leaving 8 bases of the junction unmatched. This CDR3 contains 14 residues. Per the germline V gene, CDR1 is MNHEY and CDR2 is SMNVEV (reference sequence).